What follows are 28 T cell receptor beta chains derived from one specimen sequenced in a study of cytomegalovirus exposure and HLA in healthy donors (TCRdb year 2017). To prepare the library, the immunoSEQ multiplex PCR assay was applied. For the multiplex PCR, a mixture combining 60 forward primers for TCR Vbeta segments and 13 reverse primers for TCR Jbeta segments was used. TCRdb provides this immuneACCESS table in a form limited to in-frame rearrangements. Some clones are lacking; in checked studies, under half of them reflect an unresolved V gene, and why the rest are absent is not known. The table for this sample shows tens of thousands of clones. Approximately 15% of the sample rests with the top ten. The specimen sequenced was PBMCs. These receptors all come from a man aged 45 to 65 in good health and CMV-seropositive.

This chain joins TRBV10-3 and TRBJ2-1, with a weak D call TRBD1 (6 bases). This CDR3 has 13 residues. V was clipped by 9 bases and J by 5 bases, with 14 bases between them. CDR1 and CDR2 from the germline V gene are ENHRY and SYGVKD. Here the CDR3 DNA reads TGTGCCATAGGGGGAATACAGAACAATGAGCAGTTCTTC. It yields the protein CAIGGIQNNEQFF.

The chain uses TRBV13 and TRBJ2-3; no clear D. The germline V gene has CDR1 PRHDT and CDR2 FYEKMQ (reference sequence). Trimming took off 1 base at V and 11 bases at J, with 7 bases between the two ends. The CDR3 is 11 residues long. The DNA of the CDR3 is TGTGCCAGCAGCTTAGATCACTGGCAGTATTTT. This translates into CASSLDHWQYF.

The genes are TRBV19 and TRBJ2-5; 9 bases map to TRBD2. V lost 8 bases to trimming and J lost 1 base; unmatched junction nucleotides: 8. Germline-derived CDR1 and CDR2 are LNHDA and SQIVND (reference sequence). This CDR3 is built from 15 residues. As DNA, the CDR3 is TGTGCCAGTCGAATAGGGACTAGCAGCCAAGAGACCCAGTACTTC. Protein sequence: CASRIGTSSQETQYF.

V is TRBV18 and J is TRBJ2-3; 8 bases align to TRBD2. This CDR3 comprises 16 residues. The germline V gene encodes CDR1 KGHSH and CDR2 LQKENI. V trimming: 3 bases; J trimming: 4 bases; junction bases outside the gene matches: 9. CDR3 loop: CASSPGVAGTSDTQYF. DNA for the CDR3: TGTGCCAGCTCACCGGGGGTAGCGGGGACGTCAGATACGCAGTATTTT.

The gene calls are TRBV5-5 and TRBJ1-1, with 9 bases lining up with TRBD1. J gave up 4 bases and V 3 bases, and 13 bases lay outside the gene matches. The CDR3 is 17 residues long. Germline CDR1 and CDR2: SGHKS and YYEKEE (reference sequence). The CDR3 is CASSSGQGWRGRTEAFF. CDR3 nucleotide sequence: TGTGCCAGCAGCTCCGGACAGGGGTGGAGGGGGCGCACTGAAGCTTTCTTT.

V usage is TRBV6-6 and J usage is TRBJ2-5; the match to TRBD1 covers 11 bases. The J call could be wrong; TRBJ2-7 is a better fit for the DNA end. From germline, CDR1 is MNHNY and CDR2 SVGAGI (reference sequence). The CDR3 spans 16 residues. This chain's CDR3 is CASTIRGDRGSYEQYF. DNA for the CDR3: TGTGCCAGCACCATACGGGGGGACAGGGGGTCCTACGAGCAGTACTTC.

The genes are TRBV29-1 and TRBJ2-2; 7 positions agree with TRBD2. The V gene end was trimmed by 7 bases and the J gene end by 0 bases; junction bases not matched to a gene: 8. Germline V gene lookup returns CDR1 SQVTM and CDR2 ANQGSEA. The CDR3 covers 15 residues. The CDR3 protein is CSAHYSGPNTGELFF. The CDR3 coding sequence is TGCAGCGCCCACTATAGCGGGCCGAACACCGGGGAGCTGTTTTTT.

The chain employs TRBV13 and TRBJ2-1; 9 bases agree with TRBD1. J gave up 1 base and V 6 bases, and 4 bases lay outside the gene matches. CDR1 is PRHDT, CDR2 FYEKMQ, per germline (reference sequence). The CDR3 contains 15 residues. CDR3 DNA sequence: TGTGCCAGCAGGAACAGGGGGCCTTCCTACAATGAGCAGTTCTTC. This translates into CASRNRGPSYNEQFF.

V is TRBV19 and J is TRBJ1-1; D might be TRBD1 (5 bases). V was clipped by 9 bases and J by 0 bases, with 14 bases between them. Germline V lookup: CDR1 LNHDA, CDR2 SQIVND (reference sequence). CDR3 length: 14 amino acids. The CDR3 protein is CASGWAGMNTEAFF. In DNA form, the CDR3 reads TGTGCCAGCGGGTGGGCAGGGATGAACACTGAAGCTTTCTTT. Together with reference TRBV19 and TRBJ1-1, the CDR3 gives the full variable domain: DGGITQSPKYLFRKEGQNVTLSCEQNLNHDAMYWYRQDPGQGLRLIYYSQIVNDFQKGDIAEGYSVSREKKESFPLTVTSAQKNPTAFYLCASGWAGMNTEAFFGQGTRLTVV.

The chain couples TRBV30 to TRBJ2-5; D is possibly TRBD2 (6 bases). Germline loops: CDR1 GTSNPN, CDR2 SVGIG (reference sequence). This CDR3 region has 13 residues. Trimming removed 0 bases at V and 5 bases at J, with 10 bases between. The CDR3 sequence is CAWSVPGVETQYF. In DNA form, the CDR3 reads TGTGCCTGGAGTGTACCGGGAGTGGAGACCCAGTACTTC.

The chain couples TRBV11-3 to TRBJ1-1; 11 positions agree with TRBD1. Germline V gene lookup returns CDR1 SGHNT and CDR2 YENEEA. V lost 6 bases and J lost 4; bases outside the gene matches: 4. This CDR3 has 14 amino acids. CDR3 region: CASRLGQGVTEAFF. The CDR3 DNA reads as TGTGCCAGCAGGTTGGGACAGGGGGTCACTGAAGCTTTCTTT. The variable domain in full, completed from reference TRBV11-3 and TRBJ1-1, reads EAGVVQSPRYKIIEKKQPVAFWCNPISGHNTLYWYLQNLGQGPELLIRYENEEAVDDSQLPKDRFSAERLKGVDSTLKIQPAELGDSAVYLCASRLGQGVTEAFFGQGTRLTVV.

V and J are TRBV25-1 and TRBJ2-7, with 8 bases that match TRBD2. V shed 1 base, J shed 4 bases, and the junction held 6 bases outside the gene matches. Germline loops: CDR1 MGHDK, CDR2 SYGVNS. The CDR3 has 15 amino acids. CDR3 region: CASSESGSGIYEQYF. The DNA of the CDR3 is TGTGCCAGCAGTGAATCAGGTAGCGGGATTTACGAGCAGTACTTC.

CDR3 DNA sequence: TGTGCCAGCAGCCTATCTAGCGTCAACGAGCAGTACGTC. Its protein product is CASSLSSVNEQYV. This rearrangement joins TRBV7-2 to TRBJ2-7; tentatively, D is TRBD2 (6 bases). This CDR3 is 13 amino acids long. Per the germline V gene, CDR1 is SGHTA and CDR2 is FQGNSA. V lost 5 bases, J lost 5 bases, and 13 bases lay in between.

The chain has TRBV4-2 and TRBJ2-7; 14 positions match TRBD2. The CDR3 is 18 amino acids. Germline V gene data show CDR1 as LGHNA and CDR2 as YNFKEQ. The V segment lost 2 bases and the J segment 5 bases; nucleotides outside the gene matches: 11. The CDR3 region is CASSQPGTSGSSIDEQYF. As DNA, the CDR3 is TGTGCCAGCAGCCAACCCGGGACTAGCGGGAGCAGTATCGACGAGCAGTACTTC.

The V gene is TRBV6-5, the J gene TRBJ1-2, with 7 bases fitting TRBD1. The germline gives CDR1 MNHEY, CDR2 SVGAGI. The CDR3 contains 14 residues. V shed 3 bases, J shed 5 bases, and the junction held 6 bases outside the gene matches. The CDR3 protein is CASSYGPGGYGYTF. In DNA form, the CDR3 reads TGTGCCAGCAGTTATGGTCCAGGGGGTTATGGCTACACCTTC.

CDR3 protein: CASSLDTNYGYTF. DNA of the CDR3: TGCGCCAGCAGCTTGGACACCAACTATGGCTACACCTTC. The V and J genes are TRBV5-1 and TRBJ1-2, with unresolved D. Germline V gene sequence: CDR1 SGHRS, CDR2 YFSETQ. The CDR3 consists of 13 residues. V lost 0 bases, J lost 2 bases, and 5 bases lay in between.

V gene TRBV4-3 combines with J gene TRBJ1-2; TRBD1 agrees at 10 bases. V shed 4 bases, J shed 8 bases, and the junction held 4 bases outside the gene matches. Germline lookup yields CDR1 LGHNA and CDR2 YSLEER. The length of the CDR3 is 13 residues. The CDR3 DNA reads TGCGCCAGCAGCCGGGACAGGGGAATCGGCTACACCTTC. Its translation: CASSRDRGIGYTF.

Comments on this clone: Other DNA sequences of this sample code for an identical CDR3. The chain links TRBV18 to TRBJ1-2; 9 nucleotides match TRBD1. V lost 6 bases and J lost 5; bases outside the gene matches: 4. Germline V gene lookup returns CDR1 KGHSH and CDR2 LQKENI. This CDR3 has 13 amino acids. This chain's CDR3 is CASSPGQGYGYTF. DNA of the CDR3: TGTGCCAGCTCCCCGGGACAGGGTTATGGCTACACCTTC.

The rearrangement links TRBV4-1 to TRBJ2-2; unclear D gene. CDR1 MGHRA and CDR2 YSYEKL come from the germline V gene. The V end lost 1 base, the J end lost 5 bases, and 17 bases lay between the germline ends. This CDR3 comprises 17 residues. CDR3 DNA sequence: TGCGCCAGCAGCCAAGGTTCAGGAATTTTCTCGACCGGGGAGCTGTTTTTT. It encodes CASSQGSGIFSTGELFF.

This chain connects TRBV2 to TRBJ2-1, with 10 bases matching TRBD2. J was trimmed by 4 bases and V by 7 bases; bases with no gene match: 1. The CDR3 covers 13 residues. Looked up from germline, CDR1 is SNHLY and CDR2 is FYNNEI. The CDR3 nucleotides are TGTGCCAGCAAGCGGGAGGGTTACAATGAGCAGTTCTTC. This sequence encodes CASKREGYNEQFF.

This CDR3 reads CASSQGLTAPNEKLFF. In nucleotides, the CDR3 is TGCGCCAGCAGCCAAGGTCTGACAGCCCCTAATGAAAAACTGTTTTTT. The rearrangement links TRBV4-3 to TRBJ1-4; tentatively, D is TRBD1 (5 bases). Germline V lookup: CDR1 LGHNA, CDR2 YSLEER. The CDR3 contains 16 residues. V was pared by 1 base and J by 3 bases, with 12 bases between.

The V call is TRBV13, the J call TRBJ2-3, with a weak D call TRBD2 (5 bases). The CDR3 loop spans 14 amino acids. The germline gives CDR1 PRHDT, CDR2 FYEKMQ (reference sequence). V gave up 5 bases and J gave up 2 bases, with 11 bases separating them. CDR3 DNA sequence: TGTGCCAGCAGCCTACTGGACTTCACAGATACGCAGTATTTT. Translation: CASSLLDFTDTQYF. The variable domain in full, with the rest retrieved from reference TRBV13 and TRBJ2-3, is AAGVIQSPRHLIKEKRETATLKCYPIPRHDTVYWYQQGPGQDPQFLISFYEKMQSDKGSIPDRFSAQQFSDYHSELNMSSLELGDSALYFCASSLLDFTDTQYFGPGTRLTVL.

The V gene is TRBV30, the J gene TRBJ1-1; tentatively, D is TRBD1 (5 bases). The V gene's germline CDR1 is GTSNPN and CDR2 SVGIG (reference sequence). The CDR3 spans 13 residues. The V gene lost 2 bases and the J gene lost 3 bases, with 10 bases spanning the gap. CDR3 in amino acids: CAWSPGGDTEAFF. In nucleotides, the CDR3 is TGTGCCTGGAGTCCCGGGGGGGACACTGAAGCTTTCTTT.

This CDR3 is CASSMARGPAAPQHF. The CDR3 bases are TGTGCCAGTAGTATGGCCAGGGGCCCCGCAGCGCCCCAGCATTTT. This rearrangement joins TRBV19 to TRBJ1-5; perhaps TRBD1 as D (6 bases). The ends were cut back, 3 bases at V and 9 bases at J, with 18 bases in the middle. CDR3 length: 15 residues. In germline, CDR1 is LNHDA, CDR2 SQIVND (reference sequence).

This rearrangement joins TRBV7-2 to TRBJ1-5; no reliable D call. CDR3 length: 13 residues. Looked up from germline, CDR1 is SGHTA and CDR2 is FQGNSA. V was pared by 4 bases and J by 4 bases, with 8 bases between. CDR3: CASSSWTNQPQHF. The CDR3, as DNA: TGTGCCAGCAGCTCGTGGACTAATCAGCCCCAGCATTTT.

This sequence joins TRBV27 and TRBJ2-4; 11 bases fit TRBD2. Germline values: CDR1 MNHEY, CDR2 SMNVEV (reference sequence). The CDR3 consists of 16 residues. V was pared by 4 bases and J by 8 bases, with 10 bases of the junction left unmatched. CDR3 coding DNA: TGTGCCAGCAGTTCCTTAGCGGGAGGGCCTATGGACATTCAGTACTTC. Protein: CASSSLAGGPMDIQYF.

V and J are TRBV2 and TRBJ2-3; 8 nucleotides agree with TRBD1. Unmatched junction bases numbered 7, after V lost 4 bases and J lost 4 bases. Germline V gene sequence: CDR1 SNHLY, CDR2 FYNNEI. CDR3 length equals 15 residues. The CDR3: CASSGRQGWADTQYF. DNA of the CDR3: TGTGCCAGCAGTGGACGACAGGGGTGGGCAGATACGCAGTATTTT.

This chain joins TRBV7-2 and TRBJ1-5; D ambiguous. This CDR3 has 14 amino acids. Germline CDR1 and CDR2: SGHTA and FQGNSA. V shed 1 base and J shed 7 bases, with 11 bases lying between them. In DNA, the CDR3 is TGTGCCAGCAGCTTAGAGGCAGGTAGGCAGCCCCAGCATTTT. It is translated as CASSLEAGRQPQHF.